This TCR beta chain was documented in a study of blood T cell repertoires in COVID-19. Overall study context: Acute and convalescent COVID-19 samples came from the United States, Italy and Spain. The cDNA or gDNA used as material had been derived from T cells, B-cell-depleted T cells, or PBMCs.

The CDR3 is 14 amino acids. Trimming shortened V by 6 bases and J by 2 bases, and 14 bases separated the two germline ends. Per germline, CDR1 MNHEY and CDR2 SMNVEV (reference sequence). Original methodology: Scientists estimated how many nucleated cells there were by amplifying reference gene primers. Some clones are missing from TCRdb's copy, which holds only in-frame ones; the method was immunoSEQ multiplex PCR. V, J and clone size are those of that table, while D and trimming were read from the DNA. The data show about 43,000 clones, 75% to 90% seen once. The chain couples TRBV27 to TRBJ2-7, with D tentatively TRBD1 (6 bases). Sequenced input: peripheral blood. This clonotype was sampled from a man between 60 and 75 years old with active COVID-19. CDR3 amino acids: CASRGHLLPYEQYF. CDR3 bases: TGTGCCAGCAGGGGACATCTCCTCCCCTACGAGCAGTACTTC.